The T cell receptor beta chain described here comes from a study of blood T cell repertoires in COVID-19. Study information: The samples span acute and convalescent COVID-19 from the United States, Italy and Spain. T cells, B-cell-depleted T cells, or PBMCs supplied cDNA or gDNA.

Germline assignment: CDR1 SGHRS and CDR2 YFSETQ. The CDR3 has 15 residues. The J segment lost 0 bases and the V segment lost 2 bases, leaving 4 bases of the junction unmatched. Per the original data handling: For nucleated cells, counts were estimated from reference gene primer amplification. The table came from immunoSEQ multiplex PCR; TCRdb's copy has only in-frame clones and leaves some out. V, J and clone size derive from that table, while D and trimming were established from the DNA sequence. The sample contains around 250,000 clones, 86% of which appear only once. The source is a woman in her 30s with active or convalescent COVID-19. The chain carries TRBV5-1 and TRBJ2-5, with 7 bases identical to TRBD2. The sequencing sample was made of peripheral blood. The CDR3 nucleotides read TGCGCCAGCAGCTTCCAGGGAGGGGACCAAGAGACCCAGTACTTC. Its translation: CASSFQGGDQETQYF.